This passage covers 9 T cell receptor beta chains from one sample sequenced in a study of T cell responses to AZD1222 COVID-19 vaccine. Sequencing was performed with immunoSEQ multiplex PCR; in TCRdb, only in-frame clones are kept and a portion is missing. The sample records 100,000 or so clones, just under 90% being singletons. The source was peripheral blood, collected on day 0 of AZD1222 vaccination. All receptors come from an adult in good health.

The chain joins TRBV5-6 to TRBJ2-2, with 11 bases lining up with TRBD1. The CDR3 is 15 amino acids. The V segment lost 4 bases and the J segment 8 bases; nucleotides outside the gene matches: 7. Germline V gives CDR1 SGHDT, CDR2 YYEEEE. The DNA of the CDR3 is TGTGCCAGCAGCCTGCGGGACAGGGGGATAGGGGAGCTGTTTTTT. This sequence encodes CASSLRDRGIGELFF. Variable domain in full (rest from reference TRBV5-6 and TRBJ2-2): DAGVTQSPTHLIKTRGQQVTLRCSPKSGHDTVSWYQQALGQGPQFIFQYYEEEERQRGNFPDRFSGHQFPNYSSELNVNALLLGDSALYLCASSLRDRGIGELFFGEGSRLTVL.

The chain is built from TRBV29-1 and TRBJ1-2; D is undetermined. The V end lost 3 bases, the J end lost 0 bases, and 11 bases lay between the germline ends. The germline V gene encodes CDR1 SQVTM and CDR2 ANQGSEA. This CDR3 comprises 14 residues. The CDR3 coding sequence is TGCAGCGTTGACCGCAGCGAAACTAACTATGGCTACACCTTC. Its translation is CSVDRSETNYGYTF. Full variable domain (missing parts from reference TRBV29-1 and TRBJ1-2): SAVISQKPSRDICQRGTSLTIQCQVDSQVTMMFWYRQQPGQSLTLIATANQGSEATYESGFVIDKFPISRPNLTFSTLTVSNMSPEDSSIYLCSVDRSETNYGYTFGSGTRLTVV.

This chain connects TRBV6-5 to TRBJ2-2, with no clear D. This CDR3 region has 14 residues. Trimming took 7 bases from V and 7 from J, leaving 16 bases between them. Germline values: CDR1 MNHEY, CDR2 SVGAGI. The CDR3 nucleotides read TGTGCCAGCACCCGGCAGCGCGACTTCGGGGAGCTGTTTTTT. Protein: CASTRQRDFGELFF.

The rearrangement joins TRBV6-2 or TRBV6-3 to TRBJ1-4; TRBD1 matches 8 bases. Trimming cost V 1 base and J 8 bases; bases outside gene matches: 6. The germline gives CDR1 MNHEY, CDR2 SVGEGT. CDR3 length equals 15 residues. The CDR3: CASSYLRTGNEKLFF. CDR3 DNA: TGTGCCAGCAGTTACTTGAGGACAGGGAACGAAAAACTGTTTTTT.

The chain recombines TRBV27 with TRBJ1-2; weak D call: TRBD1 (5 bases). CDR1 is MNHEY and CDR2 is SMNVEV in the germline V gene (reference sequence). The CDR3 spans 16 residues. V lost 6 bases and J lost 0, with 17 bases in between. CDR3 amino acids: CASSLNGGLANYGYTF. The CDR3 bases are TGTGCCAGCAGCCTCAATGGGGGATTAGCTAACTATGGCTACACCTTC.

The V and J genes are TRBV11-2 and TRBJ1-1; TRBD1 matches 11 bases. Germline values: CDR1 SGHAT, CDR2 FQNNGV. The CDR3 consists of 15 residues. Trimming at V came to 5 bases and at J to 5 bases, leaving 7 bases not matched to a gene. The DNA for the CDR3 is TGTGCCAGCAGCGACCGGGACAGGGGGTCGACTGAAGCTTTCTTT. Residues: CASSDRDRGSTEAFF.

The chain links TRBV7-2 to TRBJ1-3; D remains unclear. The CDR3 runs to 16 residues. The germline gives CDR1 SGHTA, CDR2 FQGNSA. V was cut by 0 bases and J by 0 bases, with 9 bases left in between. The CDR3 is CASSLAATGSGNTIYF. CDR3 bases: TGTGCCAGCAGCTTAGCGGCCACGGGCTCTGGAAACACCATATATTTT.

The V and J genes are TRBV19 and TRBJ2-3, with D possibly TRBD2 on 7 matching bases. The V end was cut by 4 bases, the J end by 4 bases, with 21 bases between. The CDR3 consists of 17 residues. Germline CDR1 is LNHDA and CDR2 is SQIVND (reference sequence). CDR3 protein: CASSTRRGGLRADTQYF. The CDR3 DNA is TGTGCCAGTAGTACCCGTAGGGGGGGCCTGCGGGCAGATACGCAGTATTTT.

The chain carries TRBV4-2 and TRBJ2-2; no clear D. The germline V and J ends were trimmed by 0 bases and 1 base, with 9 bases remaining between them. Germline V CDR1 and CDR2: LGHNA, YNFKEQ. CDR3 length equals 16 residues. The CDR3 spells CASSQDVVQNTGELFF. CDR3 in DNA: TGTGCCAGCAGCCAAGATGTCGTACAGAACACCGGGGAGCTGTTTTTT.